A single sample is the source of the 4 T cell receptor beta chains below, sequenced in a study of radiation and T cells in renal cell carcinoma. The time point is: blood 4 weeks post-SBRT, at nephrectomy. The treatment denotes: 15 Gy SBRT to primary tumor, nephrectomy 4 weeks later. Some clones are missing from TCRdb's copy, which holds only in-frame ones; the method was immunoSEQ multiplex PCR. The table has around 180,000 clones, about 88% seen once. The sample was blood, taken from a patient whose treatment included radiotherapy and nephrectomy. The receptors here all came from a woman aged 50 to 60 with renal cell carcinoma.

The chain is built from TRBV7-3 and TRBJ1-2, with D possibly matching TRBD1 (5 bases). The CDR3 has 14 amino acids. The germline V gene encodes CDR1 SGHTA and CDR2 FQGTGA. With 4 bases removed from V and 7 bases from J, the gap between germline ends came to 16 bases. CDR3 DNA: TGTGCCAGCAGCTCCACGGGCAGGGCAAGTGGCTACACCTTC. This sequence encodes CASSSTGRASGYTF.

The chain couples TRBV5-4 to TRBJ1-3, with D possibly matching TRBD1 (5 bases). The CDR3 length is 13 residues. The germline gives CDR1 SGHNT, CDR2 YYREEE (reference sequence). The germline V and J ends were trimmed by 10 bases and 1 base, with 12 bases remaining between them. The CDR3 DNA reads TGTGCCTTTCGGGGGTCGTCTGGAAACACCATATATTTT. Amino acids: CAFRGSSGNTIYF.

In DNA, the CDR3 is TGCGCCAGCAGCTTGGATGGGGGTCATGAGCAGTTCTTC. Amino acids: CASSLDGGHEQFF. This sequence joins TRBV5-1 and TRBJ2-1; the D call may be TRBD1 or TRBD2 (5 bases each). Trimming left V 0 bases short and J 8 bases short, with 9 bases between. Germline loops: CDR1 SGHRS, CDR2 YFSETQ. The CDR3 loop spans 13 amino acids.

This chain connects TRBV5-6 to TRBJ1-3; 7 nucleotides align to TRBD1. CDR1 is SGHDT, CDR2 YYEEEE, per germline. Trimming took 2 bases from V and 8 from J; bases not matched to a gene: 7. The length of the CDR3 is 14 residues. The CDR3, as DNA: TGTGCCAGCAGCTTAACAGGGGACGCAGACACCATATATTTT. Residues: CASSLTGDADTIYF.